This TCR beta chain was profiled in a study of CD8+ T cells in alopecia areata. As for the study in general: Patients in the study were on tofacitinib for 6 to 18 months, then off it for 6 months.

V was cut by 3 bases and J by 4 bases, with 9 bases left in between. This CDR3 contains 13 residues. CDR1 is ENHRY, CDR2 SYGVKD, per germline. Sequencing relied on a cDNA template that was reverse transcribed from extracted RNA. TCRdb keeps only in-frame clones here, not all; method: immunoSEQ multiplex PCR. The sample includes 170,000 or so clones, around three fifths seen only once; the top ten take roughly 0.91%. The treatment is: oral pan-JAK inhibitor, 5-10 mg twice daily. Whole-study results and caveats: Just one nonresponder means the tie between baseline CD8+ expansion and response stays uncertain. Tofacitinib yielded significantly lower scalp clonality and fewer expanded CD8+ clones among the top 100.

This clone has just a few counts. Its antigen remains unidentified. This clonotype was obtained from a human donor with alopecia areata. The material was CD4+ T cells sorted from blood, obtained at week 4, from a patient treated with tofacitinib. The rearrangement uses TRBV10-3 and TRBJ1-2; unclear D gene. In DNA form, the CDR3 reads TGTGCCATCAGTGAAGGAAGAGCCTATGGCTACACCTTC. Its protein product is CAISEGRAYGYTF.